Listed below are T cell receptor beta chains from one sample, sequenced in a study of radiotherapy plus CTLA-4 blockade in lung cancer. Clones were sequenced by immunoSEQ multiplex PCR, and TCRdb holds only the in-frame ones, with some missing. The sample has 40,000 or so clones, about 77% seen once. Here the sequenced sample was peripheral blood, taken from a patient treated with radiotherapy plus ipilimumab. The receptors originated from a human donor with non-small cell lung cancer who had stable disease on radiotherapy plus ipilimumab. Each CDR3 is given with its conserved first and last residue. The D gene is left open where the match is weak. Clone sizes are given selectively: once, few, many, or a class where the clone is expanded.

CDR3nt: TGTGCCAGCAGAATGGAGGCTGGGAGCACAGATACGCAGTATTTT
CDR3aa: CASRMEAGSTDTQYF
d_gene: -
j_gene: TRBJ2-3
abundance: -
len: 15
v_gene: TRBV5-6

CDR3nt: TGTGCCAGCTCCCTCGACAGGGAACCTGACTATGGCTACACCTTC
CDR3aa: CASSLDREPDYGYTF
d_gene: TRBD1
j_gene: TRBJ1-2
abundance: -
len: 15
v_gene: TRBV18

CDR3nt: TGTGCCAGCACTCGGACAGGGGGAGGTGGCAATCAGCCCCAGCATTTT
CDR3aa: CASTRTGGGGNQPQHF
d_gene: TRBD1
j_gene: TRBJ1-5
abundance: -
len: 16
v_gene: TRBV27

CDR3nt: TGTGCCAGCAGTGAAATCAGGGATCAGCCCCAGCATTTT
CDR3aa: CASSEIRDQPQHF
d_gene: -
j_gene: TRBJ1-5
abundance: few
len: 13
v_gene: TRBV25-1

CDR3nt: TGTGCCAGCAGTCCCCCTTACAGGAATCCTTTCCGTGACGGCTACACCTTC
CDR3aa: CASSPPYRNPFRDGYTF
d_gene: -
j_gene: TRBJ1-2
abundance: -
len: 17
v_gene: TRBV28

CDR3nt: TGTGCCAGCAGTAAGGGGGGGAAAAAGTTGGAGACCCAGTACTTC
CDR3aa: CASSKGGKKLETQYF
d_gene: -
j_gene: TRBJ2-5
abundance: few
len: 15
v_gene: TRBV25-1

CDR3nt: TGCAGCGTCCGGACTAGCCACCACGTTGAGCAGTTCTTC
CDR3aa: CSVRTSHHVEQFF
d_gene: TRBD2
j_gene: TRBJ2-1
abundance: -
len: 13
v_gene: TRBV29-1

CDR3nt: TGTGCCAGCAGCCGGGACAGGGTCGCTGAGCAGTTCTTC
CDR3aa: CASSRDRVAEQFF
d_gene: TRBD1
j_gene: TRBJ2-1
abundance: -
len: 13
v_gene: TRBV7-9

CDR3nt: TGTGCCATCAGTGAGGGCACAGGGGGACGAGAGACCCAGTACTTC
CDR3aa: CAISEGTGGRETQYF
d_gene: TRBD1
j_gene: TRBJ2-5
abundance: -
len: 15
v_gene: TRBV10-3

CDR3nt: TGTGCCAGTAGTTCATTGAGTTCGACAGGAGTCGGTGGCTACACCTTC
CDR3aa: CASSSLSSTGVGGYTF
d_gene: -
j_gene: TRBJ1-2
abundance: once
len: 16
v_gene: TRBV19

CDR3nt: TGCGCCAGCAGCAGTCGACAGGGGGCGACCTACGAGCAGTACTTC
CDR3aa: CASSSRQGATYEQYF
d_gene: TRBD1
j_gene: TRBJ2-7
abundance: -
len: 15
v_gene: TRBV5-1

CDR3nt: TGTGCCAGCACCCCTCAAGCGTCTGAAGCTTTCTTT
CDR3aa: CASTPQASEAFF
d_gene: -
j_gene: TRBJ1-1
abundance: -
len: 12
v_gene: TRBV11-2

CDR3nt: TGCAGCGTTCAAATCCACTATGGCTACACCTTC
CDR3aa: CSVQIHYGYTF
d_gene: -
j_gene: TRBJ1-2
abundance: -
len: 11
v_gene: TRBV29-1

CDR3nt: TGTGCCAGCAGCTTAGGGCTAGTCGTTGAGCAGTTCTTC
CDR3aa: CASSLGLVVEQFF
d_gene: -
j_gene: TRBJ2-1
abundance: -
len: 13
v_gene: TRBV11-2

CDR3nt: TGTGCCAGCAGCAGAAGACTAGCGGGGGGGCCGGGGGAGACCCAGTACTTC
CDR3aa: CASSRRLAGGPGETQYF
d_gene: TRBD2
j_gene: TRBJ2-5
abundance: -
len: 17
v_gene: TRBV5-8

CDR3nt: TGTGCCAGCAGCCAAGATTTCGGGTTTTCACCCCTCCACTTT
CDR3aa: CASSQDFGFSPLHF
d_gene: -
j_gene: TRBJ1-6
abundance: -
len: 14
v_gene: TRBV14

CDR3nt: TGTGCCAGCAGCTCATACCGGGACAGCTTCTATGGCTACACCTTC
CDR3aa: CASSSYRDSFYGYTF
d_gene: TRBD1
j_gene: TRBJ1-2
abundance: -
len: 15
v_gene: TRBV7-2

CDR3nt: TGCGCCAGCAGCTTTAGCGGGGGCAAAAACGCCGGGGAGCTGTTTTTT
CDR3aa: CASSFSGGKNAGELFF
d_gene: TRBD2
j_gene: TRBJ2-2
abundance: -
len: 16
v_gene: TRBV5-1

CDR3nt: TGTGCCAGCAGCCAAGATCTAGGCTCACCCCTCCACTTT
CDR3aa: CASSQDLGSPLHF
d_gene: -
j_gene: TRBJ1-6
abundance: -
len: 13
v_gene: TRBV14

CDR3nt: TGTGCCAGCAGCTTGTTCGCTAGCGGGACAGATACGCAGTATTTT
CDR3aa: CASSLFASGTDTQYF
d_gene: TRBD2
j_gene: TRBJ2-3
abundance: -
len: 15
v_gene: TRBV5-6

CDR3nt: TGTGCCAGTAGTATGGGTACAGGGGGCTTCAGTAGCAATCAGCCCCAGCATTTT
CDR3aa: CASSMGTGGFSSNQPQHF
d_gene: TRBD1
j_gene: TRBJ1-5
abundance: -
len: 18
v_gene: TRBV19

CDR3nt: TGTGCCAGCAGTTACCCCGGGACAGGGCGGGGCGAGCAGTACTTC
CDR3aa: CASSYPGTGRGEQYF
d_gene: TRBD1
j_gene: TRBJ2-7
abundance: -
len: 15
v_gene: TRBV6-6

CDR3nt: TGCAGCGTTGAGATCAGGGGGCTAGGTGGCTACACCTTC
CDR3aa: CSVEIRGLGGYTF
d_gene: TRBD1
j_gene: TRBJ1-2
abundance: -
len: 13
v_gene: TRBV29-1

CDR3nt: TGTGCCAGCAGCTACACGGAGACCTATGGCTACACCTTC
CDR3aa: CASSYTETYGYTF
d_gene: -
j_gene: TRBJ1-2
abundance: few
len: 13
v_gene: TRBV7-8

CDR3nt: TGTGCCATCAGTGTGGAGTTTAACTATGGCTACACCTTC
CDR3aa: CAISVEFNYGYTF
d_gene: -
j_gene: TRBJ1-2
abundance: -
len: 13
v_gene: TRBV10-3

CDR3nt: TGTGCCAGCAACCGGGGGACAGGGGAGCGATCTAATGAAAAACTGTTTTTT
CDR3aa: CASNRGTGERSNEKLFF
d_gene: TRBD1
j_gene: TRBJ1-4
abundance: -
len: 17
v_gene: TRBV9

CDR3nt: TGTGCCAGCAGTGAAGGGACTAGCGGGGCTAGCACAGATACGCAGTATTTT
CDR3aa: CASSEGTSGASTDTQYF
d_gene: TRBD2
j_gene: TRBJ2-3
abundance: -
len: 17
v_gene: TRBV6-1

CDR3nt: TGTGCCAGCAGCTCCCTGGCGGGGGTGAACATTCAGTACTTC
CDR3aa: CASSSLAGVNIQYF
d_gene: TRBD2
j_gene: TRBJ2-4
abundance: -
len: 14
v_gene: TRBV7-8

CDR3nt: TGTGCCAGCACCGATACAGACAGGGCAGTAGGTGGCTACACCTTC
CDR3aa: CASTDTDRAVGGYTF
d_gene: TRBD1
j_gene: TRBJ1-2
abundance: -
len: 15
v_gene: TRBV7-2

CDR3nt: TGCGCCAGCAGCCAAGATGGCAGGACTGCTAACACCATATATTTT
CDR3aa: CASSQDGRTANTIYF
d_gene: -
j_gene: TRBJ1-3
abundance: -
len: 15
v_gene: TRBV4-1

CDR3nt: TGTGCCAGCCAGACAGGGACGTATGGCTACACCTTC
CDR3aa: CASQTGTYGYTF
d_gene: TRBD1
j_gene: TRBJ1-2
abundance: -
len: 12
v_gene: TRBV6-6